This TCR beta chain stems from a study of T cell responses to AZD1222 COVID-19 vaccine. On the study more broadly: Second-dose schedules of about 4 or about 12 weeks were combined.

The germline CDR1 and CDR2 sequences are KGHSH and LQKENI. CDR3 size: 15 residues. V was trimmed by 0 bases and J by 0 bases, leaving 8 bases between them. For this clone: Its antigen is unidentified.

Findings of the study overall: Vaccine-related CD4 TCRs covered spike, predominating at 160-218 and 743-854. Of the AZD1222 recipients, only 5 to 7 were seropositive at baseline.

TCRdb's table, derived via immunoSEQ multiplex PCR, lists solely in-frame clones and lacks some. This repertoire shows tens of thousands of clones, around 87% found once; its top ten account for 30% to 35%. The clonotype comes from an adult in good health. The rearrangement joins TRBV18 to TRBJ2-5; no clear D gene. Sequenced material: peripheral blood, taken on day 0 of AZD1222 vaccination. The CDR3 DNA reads TGTGCCAGCTCACCACCTGTAACAGACCAAGAGACCCAGTACTTC. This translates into CASSPPVTDQETQYF.